The 20 T cell receptor beta chains in this list originate from one sample, sequenced in a study of T cells in Graves' hyperthyroidism and ophthalmopathy. Regions amplified from RNA transcripts were the TCR beta CDR3 regions. Using the HTBI primer set, a first-round RT-PCR was run on the TCR CDR3. Using its own MiXCR run on the multiplex PCR reads, TCRdb lists one record per CDR3 protein. The sample has roughly 660,000 distinct CDR3 sequences; around 16% are singletons. Sequencing was carried out using blood. Every receptor here comes from a man aged 45-65 years with Graves' hyperthyroidism.

The rearrangement uses TRBV20-1 and TRBJ2-1; 15 bases match TRBD2. The CDR3 loop spans 18 amino acids. Looked up from germline, CDR1 is DFQATT and CDR2 is SNEGSKA (reference sequence). J gave up 4 bases and V 0 bases, and 7 bases lay outside the gene matches. CDR3 amino acids: CSARDDGTSGRIYNEQFF. CDR3 bases: TGCAGTGCTAGAGACGACGGGACTAGCGGGAGGATATACAATGAGCAGTTCTTC.

The V gene is TRBV29-1, the J gene TRBJ2-2; D not resolved. Trimming pared 5 bases from V and 0 bases from J, leaving 10 bases between. CDR1 SQVTM and CDR2 ANQGSEA come from the germline V gene. The CDR3 is 14 residues long. This CDR3 reads CSVPKNANTGELFF. CDR3 coding DNA: TGCAGCGTTCCAAAAAACGCGAACACCGGGGAGCTGTTTTTT.

Many counts were recorded for this clonotype. The gene calls are TRBV28 and TRBJ1-3; 8 bases are shared with TRBD1. The length of the CDR3 is 14 residues. Germline CDR1 and CDR2: MDHEN and SYDVKM. Trimming removed 6 bases from V and 5 bases from J; junction bases left unmatched: 6. The CDR3 is CASSPGQGRNTIYF. CDR3 bases: TGTGCCAGCAGCCCCGGACAGGGAAGAAACACCATATATTTT.

This clonotype came up many times. The chain links TRBV10-3 to TRBJ2-1, with D uncertain. The CDR3 runs 15 residues. In germline, CDR1 is ENHRY, CDR2 SYGVKD. V lost 2 bases and J 9 bases, leaving 17 bases between the germline ends. Here the CDR3 DNA reads TGTGCCATCAGTGAGGTCGTCGGAGAGTCGGGTGAGCAGTTCTTC. It translates to CAISEVVGESGEQFF.

The chain carries TRBV6-2 or TRBV6-3 and TRBJ1-5; tentative D call: TRBD1 (5 bases). Germline CDR1 and CDR2: MNHEY and SVGEGT. The CDR3 is 13 residues long. The V end was cut by 6 bases, the J end by 7 bases, with 13 bases between. CDR3 region: CASSPPGRQPQHF. CDR3 nucleotide sequence: TGTGCCAGCAGCCCCCCGGGACGGCAGCCCCAGCATTTT.

The chain links TRBV7-2 to TRBJ2-5; no definite D call. The CDR3 covers 14 residues. Germline V CDR1 and CDR2: SGHTA, FQGNSA. The V and J ends lost 5 bases and 12 bases respectively, with 22 bases between them. In DNA form, the CDR3 reads TGTGCCAGCAGCCCTAGTCCATCCGCTCCATTGGAGTACTTC. Its protein is CASSPSPSAPLEYF.

This clonotype was seen a few times. Germline and junction disagree at one end, which may indicate a read error. The gene calls are TRBV7-9 and TRBJ2-6; D may be TRBD1 (5 bases). From germline, CDR1 is SEHNR and CDR2 FQNEAQ (reference sequence). The CDR3 is made up of 15 amino acids. CDR3 DNA: TGTGCCAGCAGCAAAGGGGTTTTTGGGGCCGACGTCCTGACTTTC. This codes for CASSKGVFGADVLTF.

There are many counts of this clonotype. CDR3 sequence: CSARGSGVSYEQYF. The CDR3 DNA sequence: TGCAGTGCTAGAGGATCCGGCGTTTCCTACGAGCAGTACTTC. The rearrangement links TRBV20-1 to TRBJ2-7; D call uncertain. Germline loops: CDR1 DFQATT, CDR2 SNEGSKA (reference sequence). V shed 1 base and J shed 1 base, with 11 bases lying between them. This CDR3 is built from 14 residues.

This clonotype has ten or more counts. The chain employs TRBV6-1 and TRBJ2-7, with 12 nucleotides matching TRBD2. J gave up 5 bases and V 6 bases, and 2 bases lay outside the gene matches. CDR3 length: 13 residues. CDR1 and CDR2 (germline): MNHNS, SASEGT. The DNA of the CDR3 is TGTGCCAGCAGACGACTAGCGGGAGACGAGCAGTACTTC. As protein: CASRRLAGDEQYF.

V usage is TRBV19 and J usage is TRBJ2-1; 9 bases match TRBD1. The trim removed 7 bases at V and 5 bases at J, leaving 9 bases unmatched. The CDR3 length is 15 residues. Germline CDR1 reads LNHDA; CDR2 reads SQIVND (reference sequence). The CDR3 region is CASKYGTGIHNEQFF. CDR3 sequence (DNA): TGTGCCAGTAAATACGGGACAGGGATACACAATGAGCAGTTCTTC. The full variable domain, completed using reference TRBV19 and TRBJ2-1, is DGGITQSPKYLFRKEGQNVTLSCEQNLNHDAMYWYRQDPGQGLRLIYYSQIVNDFQKGDIAEGYSVSREKKESFPLTVTSAQKNPTAFYLCASKYGTGIHNEQFFGPGTRLTVL.

The CDR3 DNA reads TGTGCCAGCAGTTTTACGGCAGGGATAAATCAGCCCCAGCATTTT. Translating gives CASSFTAGINQPQHF. V and J are TRBV6-2 or TRBV6-3 and TRBJ1-5; perhaps TRBD1 as D (5 bases). The germline gives CDR1 MNHEY, CDR2 SVGEGT. V lost 4 bases and J 4 bases, leaving 14 bases between the germline ends. The CDR3 has 15 residues.

The table lists this clonotype with many counts. The gene calls are TRBV5-1 and TRBJ2-2; no clear D gene. The CDR3 extends over 15 amino acids. From germline, CDR1 is SGHRS and CDR2 YFSETQ. The germline V and J ends were trimmed by 5 bases and 0 bases, with 11 bases remaining between them. CDR3 sequence (DNA): TGCGCCAGCAGTCGTGGTAACGCGAACACCGGGGAGCTGTTTTTT. It encodes CASSRGNANTGELFF.

The chain is built from TRBV7-9 and TRBJ2-7, with TRBD1 matching over 8 bases. CDR1 and CDR2 from the germline V gene are SEHNR and FQNEAQ (reference sequence). The CDR3 is 16 amino acids. V shed 0 bases, J shed 6 bases, and the junction held 10 bases outside the gene matches. CDR3 loop: CASSLAEQGALGEQYF. In DNA, the CDR3 is TGTGCCAGCAGCTTAGCTGAGCAGGGGGCTTTGGGCGAGCAGTACTTC.

This clonotype was seen more than once but under ten times. This chain links TRBV25-1 with TRBJ2-7, with a possible D match to TRBD2 (5 bases). Trimming left V 0 bases short and J 6 bases short, with 12 bases between. CDR1 is MGHDK, CDR2 SYGVNS, per germline. The CDR3 totals 14 residues. CDR3 loop: CASSEYMEVSEQYF. CDR3 coding DNA: TGTGCCAGCAGTGAATATATGGAGGTGAGCGAGCAGTACTTC.

This clonotype has a count of ten or more. J is TRBJ1-2 and V is TRBV30; D might be TRBD1 (5 bases). CDR1 GTSNPN and CDR2 SVGIG come from the germline V gene (reference sequence). V was clipped by 2 bases and J by 4 bases, with 17 bases between them. This CDR3 region has 15 residues. CDR3 in DNA: TGTGCCTGGAGTTTGCGCCGGGACCTCTCCTATGGCTACACCTTC. It specifies CAWSLRRDLSYGYTF.

This clonotype has at least ten counts. This chain uses TRBV28 with TRBJ1-6, with TRBD1 identical over 11 bases. CDR3 length equals 14 residues. Trimming at V came to 5 bases and at J to 9 bases, leaving 3 bases not matched to a gene. From germline, CDR1 is MDHEN and CDR2 SYDVKM. The CDR3 is CASSRTGGGSPLHF. DNA of the CDR3: TGTGCCAGCAGTCGGACAGGGGGCGGTTCACCCCTCCACTTT.

This clonotype has at least ten counts. The chain is built from TRBV7-9 and TRBJ2-3, with 7 bases identical to TRBD2. This CDR3 comprises 15 residues. Germline CDR1 SEHNR, CDR2 FQNEAQ (reference sequence). The V segment lost 7 bases and the J segment 3 bases; nucleotides outside the gene matches: 10. The CDR3 nucleotides are TGTGCCAGCACTGAAGTAGGGGAGGGGACAGATACGCAGTATTTT. Its translation is CASTEVGEGTDTQYF.

This rearrangement joins TRBV19 to TRBJ2-3; 14 positions match TRBD2. Trimming took 4 bases from V and 8 from J; bases not matched to a gene: 5. Germline V gene lookup returns CDR1 LNHDA and CDR2 SQIVND (reference sequence). The CDR3 length is 15 residues. CDR3 bases: TGTGCCAGTAGTACGGGACTAGCGGGAGAGGGTACGCAGTATTTT. This sequence encodes CASSTGLAGEGTQYF.

There are many counts of this clonotype. The chain links TRBV7-2 to TRBJ1-6; D unresolved. The CDR3 runs 15 residues. The V end lost 8 bases, the J end lost 0 bases, and 11 bases lay between the germline ends. Germline loops: CDR1 SGHTA, CDR2 FQGNSA. CDR3 region: CASGPSSSYNSPLHF. As DNA, the CDR3 is TGTGCCAGCGGACCGAGCAGCTCCTATAATTCACCCCTCCACTTT.

This clonotype has a count of ten or more. The rearrangement joins TRBV27 to TRBJ1-6; 8 bases match TRBD1. The junction had 6 bases not matched to a gene; V was cut back by 7 bases and J by 10 bases. CDR1 is MNHEY and CDR2 is SMNVEV in the germline V gene (reference sequence). This CDR3 has 13 residues. The CDR3 protein is CASTQGAGSPLHF. The CDR3, as DNA: TGTGCCAGCACCCAGGGGGCGGGCTCACCCCTCCACTTT.